One sample yielded the 7 T cell receptor beta chains listed below, sequenced in a study of control samples from healthy donors and cancer patients. Sequenced by immunoSEQ multiplex PCR; TCRdb stores in-frame clones only, minus some. Among 150,000 to 200,000 clones listed, approximately 94% were seen once. Specimen: blood. The receptors derive from a man aged 30 to 45 in good health.

V and J are TRBV19 and TRBJ2-5; D uncertain. Trimming cost V 3 bases and J 0 bases, with 5 bases left between them. The CDR3 is 13 amino acids. The germline V gene has CDR1 LNHDA and CDR2 SQIVND (reference sequence). CDR3 in DNA: TGTGCCAGTAGTATTCCGCACCAAGAGACCCAGTACTTC. This encodes CASSIPHQETQYF.

V is TRBV19 and J is TRBJ1-6; TRBD1 might be the D (5 bases). V was trimmed by 7 bases and J by 10 bases, leaving 17 bases between them. The CDR3 length is 14 residues. The germline CDR1 and CDR2 sequences are LNHDA and SQIVND (reference sequence). The CDR3 protein is CASNVLGVGSPLHF. DNA for the CDR3: TGTGCCAGTAACGTCCTAGGGGTAGGATCACCCCTCCACTTT.

This chain connects TRBV19 to TRBJ1-5, with D unclear. The germline CDR1 and CDR2 sequences are LNHDA and SQIVND (reference sequence). V dropped 4 bases and J dropped 5 bases, with 12 bases sitting between them. The CDR3 totals 14 residues. DNA of the CDR3: TGTGCCAGTAGTAGCCCCGGGAGGCATCAGCCCCAGCATTTT. Protein product: CASSSPGRHQPQHF.

The chain links TRBV12-3 or TRBV12-4 to TRBJ2-2; D remains unclear. The germline V and J ends were trimmed by 2 bases and 1 base, with 2 bases remaining between them. The CDR3 runs 13 residues. CDR3 coding DNA: TGTGCCAGCAGTTTAATGAACACCGGGGAGCTGTTTTTT. Translating gives CASSLMNTGELFF.

The V call is TRBV24-1, the J call TRBJ2-5; unclear D gene. CDR1 is KGHDR and CDR2 is SFDVKD in the germline V gene. The length of the CDR3 is 13 residues. V lost 4 bases to trimming and J lost 1 base, with 6 bases between them. Here the CDR3 reads CATSESAQETQYF. DNA for the CDR3: TGTGCCACCAGTGAAAGCGCCCAAGAGACCCAGTACTTC.

The chain couples TRBV6-1 to TRBJ2-1; D might be TRBD2 (5 bases). The CDR3 consists of 14 residues. Germline loops: CDR1 MNHNS, CDR2 SASEGT. Trimming removed 2 bases at V and 1 base at J, with 6 bases between. This CDR3 reads CASSERGSYNEQFF. The CDR3, as DNA: TGTGCCAGCAGTGAAAGAGGGTCCTACAATGAGCAGTTCTTC.

The chain combines TRBV19 with TRBJ1-5; D perhaps matches TRBD1 (5 bases). Germline CDR1 reads LNHDA; CDR2 reads SQIVND (reference sequence). The V gene lost 3 bases and the J gene lost 1 base, with 10 bases spanning the gap. This CDR3 comprises 15 residues. The CDR3 DNA is TGTGCCAGTAGTATCGGGGGGGGGAGCAATCAGCCCCAGCATTTT. It specifies CASSIGGGSNQPQHF.